This T cell receptor beta chain emerged from a study of molecular identifiers for immune sequencing clone quantification. With 10%, 30% or 50% of RNA, roughly 20,000 to 1,000,000 naive CD8 T cells were sequenced. Study-wide results and limits: Detectable among roughly 920,000 naive cells, according to reports, was Jurkat TCR RNA spiked in from one cell.

TCRdb reprocessed the PCR reads via MiXCR and lists one record per CDR3 protein. The sample records approximately 550,000 distinct CDR3 sequences, roughly 25% being singletons. V shed 4 bases, J shed 4 bases, and the junction held 13 bases outside the gene matches. The CDR3 length is 17 residues. The germline V gene has CDR1 MGHRA and CDR2 YSYEKL. Points on this clonotype: Its antigen remains unknown.

The source of this sequence is a human donor in good health. Some libraries in this study had Jurkat cell RNA spiked in. The specimen sequenced was naive CD8+ T cells from blood, with Jurkat cell RNA spiked in. Subset indicated: FACS-sorted CD8+CD4-CCR7+CD45RA+ naive T cells. This sequence joins TRBV4-1 and TRBJ2-3, with 8 bases that match TRBD2. CDR3 loop: CASSPGVETSESDTQYF. The CDR3 nucleotides are TGCGCCAGCAGCCCTGGGGTTGAGACTAGCGAATCAGATACGCAGTATTTT.